Shown below are 28 T cell receptor beta chains from a single sample sequenced in a study of T cell clonality in common variable immunodeficiency. TCRdb's copy holds only in-frame clones and misses some; the assay was immunoSEQ multiplex PCR. In total the sample includes approximately 37,000 clones, none of them seen once. Sequencing was done on a sample of peripheral blood mononuclear cells. Receptor source: a person aged 18 to 70 in good health.

This clone was seen repeatedly, ten times or more. With the read ending 3 residues before the CDR3 end, the germline J gene is used to fill in that end. This chain joins TRBV7-2 and TRBJ1-2, with a weak D call TRBD1 (6 bases). Trimming removed 3 bases at V and 7 bases at J, with 15 bases between. Germline V gene sequence: CDR1 SGHTA, CDR2 FQGNSA. This CDR3 is built from 14 residues. CDR3 bases read: TGTGCCAGCAGCTTCGCGGGACAAGATGCTGGC. Its protein is CASSFAGQDAG. The full CDR3 is CASSFAGQDAGYTF.

Ten or more counts support this clone. The CDR3 end lies 3 residues beyond the end of the read and is filled in from the germline J gene. The chain links TRBV29-1 to TRBJ2-1, with TRBD1 matching 8 bases. The CDR3 extends over 14 amino acids. The germline V gene has CDR1 SQVTM and CDR2 ANQGSEA. V shed 6 bases and J 5 bases; nucleotides not matched to a gene: 9. The CDR3 sequence: CSVGGQVSHNEQFF. The part of the CDR3 DNA that was read is TGCAGCGTGGGGGGACAGGTGTCCCACAATGAG.

There are many counts of this clone. Coverage ceases 3 residues before the CDR3 finishes, and the germline J gene fills in the end. This chain connects TRBV10-3 to TRBJ2-5; D is possibly TRBD2 (5 bases). V was pared by 0 bases and J by 5 bases, with 10 bases between. The CDR3 totals 14 residues. Germline CDR1 and CDR2: ENHRY and SYGVKD. The covered CDR3 bases are TGTGCCATCAGTGAGTCGAACGAGGGCGAGACC. It translates to CAISESNEGET. The full CDR3 is CAISESNEGETQYF.

This clone was picked up many times. The read terminates 3 residues before the CDR3 end, so the remaining end is supplied by the germline J gene. The V gene is TRBV11-3, the J gene TRBJ2-2, with D possibly TRBD1 on 6 matching bases. CDR1 SGHNT and CDR2 YENEEA come from the germline V gene. This CDR3 region has 14 residues. V was shortened by 4 bases and J by 5 bases, with 11 bases between the two germline ends. The part of the CDR3 DNA that was read is TGTGCCAGCAGCTCAGGGGCGCGGACCGGGGAG. This encodes CASSSGARTGE. The whole CDR3 is CASSSGARTGELFF.

This clone was observed at least ten times. Coverage ceases 3 residues before the CDR3 finishes, and the germline J gene fills in the end. J is TRBJ2-1 and V is TRBV5-1; D is undetermined. Germline V CDR1 and CDR2: SGHRS, YFSETQ. The CDR3 consists of 16 residues. V lost 0 bases to trimming and J lost 2 bases, with 12 bases between them. The CDR3 reads CASSLAGGPAYNEQFF. CDR3 DNA (partial): TGCGCCAGCAGCTTGGCCGGCGGTCCCGCCTACAATGAG.

This clone was observed a few times. Relative to the germline gene, one junction end is altered; a read error may explain this. Sequencing ends 3 residues short of the CDR3 end; the germline J gene provides the rest. This sample includes further DNA sequences coding for the same CDR3. The rearrangement uses TRBV5-1 and TRBJ1-3, with D perhaps matching TRBD1 (6 bases). CDR3 length equals 15 residues. Germline-derived CDR1 and CDR2 are SGHRS and YFSETQ. CDR3 loop: CASSLGQGWQDTIYF. The covered CDR3 bases are TGCGCCAGCAGCTTGGGGCAGGGGTGGCAAGACACT. Full variable domain (remainder filled in from reference TRBV5-1 and TRBJ1-3): KAGVTQTPRYLIKTRGQQVTLSCSPISGHRSVSWYQQTPGQGLQFLFEYFSETQRNKGNFPGRFSGRQFSNSRSEMNVSTLELGDSALYLCASSLGQGWQDTIYFGEGSWLTVV.

The table lists this clone with many counts. The read terminates 3 residues ahead of where the CDR3 ends, so the germline J gene completes it. This chain links TRBV2 with TRBJ2-7, with 7 bases aligning to TRBD1. There are 14 residues in the CDR3. V was clipped by 6 bases and J by 5 bases; unmatched bases: 10. The germline gives CDR1 SNHLY, CDR2 FYNNEI. The CDR3 DNA, read in part, is TGTGCCAGCAGGGGAGACAGGGAGATCCACGAG. This gives the protein CASRGDREIHE. The complete CDR3 protein is CASRGDREIHEQYF.

This clone was observed many times. The CDR3 end lies 3 residues beyond the end of the read and is filled in from the germline J gene. V is TRBV6-2 or TRBV6-3 and J is TRBJ2-1, with TRBD2 matching over 12 bases. V lost 6 bases and J lost 5; bases outside the gene matches: 5. The germline CDR1 and CDR2 sequences are MNHEY and SVGEGT. This CDR3 is built from 15 residues. Partial CDR3 DNA: TGTGCCAGCAGCTCTCTAGCGGGAGGGCACAATGAG. Protein: CASSSLAGGHNE. The full CDR3 reads CASSSLAGGHNEQFF.

This clone was observed many times. The sequenced part of the CDR3 DNA is TGTGCCAGCAGTACCGGAGGGGTTACC. Translating it yields CASSTGGVT. The whole CDR3 reads CASSTGGVTQYF. The chain joins TRBV27 to TRBJ2-5, with a possible D match to TRBD2 (6 bases). Read data end 3 residues before the CDR3 end; the end is taken from the germline J gene. The germline V gene has CDR1 MNHEY and CDR2 SMNVEV (reference sequence). The length of the CDR3 is 12 residues.

In its sample, this clone was seen many times. Read coverage stops 3 residues before the CDR3 terminus; the germline J gene supplies the remainder. The J gene is TRBJ2-5, the V gene TRBV24-1; 14 bases align to TRBD2. This CDR3 has 15 amino acids. Germline V gives CDR1 KGHDR, CDR2 SFDVKD. Trimming took 12 bases from V and 1 from J; bases not matched to a gene: 6. CDR3 in amino acids: CAAGGLAGVQETQYF. The DNA read from the CDR3 is TGTGCCGCAGGGGGACTAGCGGGAGTCCAAGAGACC.

This clone was detected many times. The sequenced fragment ends 3 residues before the CDR3 boundary, so the rest is inferred from the germline J gene. V is TRBV14 and J is TRBJ2-1, with D perhaps matching TRBD1 (6 bases). Germline CDR1 is SGHDN and CDR2 is FVKESK. Trimming shortened V by 4 bases and J by 7 bases, and 8 bases separated the two germline ends. CDR3 size: 12 residues. Incomplete CDR3 DNA: TGTGCCAGCAGCCTTCAGGGGAATGAG. Translation: CASSLQGNE. The full CDR3 is CASSLQGNEQFF.

This clone has ten or more counts. The CDR3 end is not reached by the read, which stops 3 residues before it; the germline J gene fills it in. The chain has TRBV6-1 and TRBJ2-7, with D perhaps matching TRBD2 (6 bases). The CDR3 consists of 13 residues. V dropped 4 bases and J dropped 3 bases, with 10 bases sitting between them. Germline V lookup: CDR1 MNHNS, CDR2 SASEGT. The sequenced CDR3 bases are TGTGCCAGCAGTGCTGGGACTTACTACGAG. As protein: CASSAGTYYE. The full-length CDR3 reads as CASSAGTYYEQYF.

In this sample, this clone turned up many times. The read finishes 3 residues shy of the CDR3 end, and the germline J gene is used to complete it. This sequence joins TRBV20-1 and TRBJ2-7, with TRBD2 matching 12 bases. CDR1 and CDR2 (germline): DFQATT, SNEGSKA (reference sequence). The CDR3 extends over 14 amino acids. The V and J ends lost 4 bases and 5 bases, in that order; junction bases with no gene match: 6. CDR3 DNA (partial): TGCAGTGCTATGCCGACTAGCGGGAGCGACGAG. Translated: CSAMPTSGSDE. The full CDR3 protein is CSAMPTSGSDEQYF.

The table lists this clone with many counts. With the read ending 3 residues before the CDR3 end, the germline J gene is used to fill in that end. The J gene is TRBJ2-2, the V gene TRBV29-1; a possible D gene is TRBD2 (5 bases). From germline, CDR1 is SQVTM and CDR2 ANQGSEA. This CDR3 spans 12 amino acids. The covered CDR3 bases are TGCAGCGTCGCAGCGGCTAATGAAAAG. Protein sequence: CSVAAANEK. The entire CDR3 reads CSVAAANEKLFF.

The sample holds many counts of this clone. From the germline J gene comes the end of the CDR3, since the read stops 3 residues before it. The J gene is TRBJ1-2, the V gene TRBV28; a weak D match, TRBD1 (6 bases). V shed 2 bases and J shed 7 bases, with 11 bases lying between them. The CDR3 length is 13 residues. The germline V gene encodes CDR1 MDHEN and CDR2 SYDVKM. The CDR3 region is CASSLHDRSGYTF. The CDR3 bases that were read are TGTGCCAGCAGTTTACACGACAGGAGTGGC.

This clone occurred a few times. Relative to the germline gene, one junction end is altered; a read error may explain this. The read is 3 residues too short to cover the CDR3 end, so that end is filled in from the germline J gene. Different DNA sequences within this sample yield the same CDR3. The chain couples TRBV19 to TRBJ1-3, with a weak D call TRBD1 (5 bases). This CDR3 has 15 residues. Per germline, CDR1 LNHDA and CDR2 SQIVND (reference sequence). The CDR3 region is CASSLKRGSGNTIYF. Incomplete CDR3 DNA: TGTGCCAGTAGCCTCAAGAGGGGCTCTGGAAACACG.

This clone was found many times. The read is 3 residues too short to cover the CDR3 end, so that end is filled in from the germline J gene. J is TRBJ2-2 and V is TRBV2, with 7 bases aligning to TRBD2. Trimming removed 8 bases from V and 4 bases from J; junction bases left unmatched: 4. The CDR3 length is 13 residues. Germline CDR1 reads SNHLY; CDR2 reads FYNNEI. CDR3 DNA (partial): TGTGCCAGCCATACTAGCGCCACCGGGGAG. This translates into CASHTSATGE. The CDR3 reads in full as CASHTSATGELFF.

Many counts were recorded for this clone. The read gets to within 3 residues of the CDR3 end, and the germline J gene fills in the rest. The V and J genes are TRBV28 and TRBJ1-5; TRBD1 agrees at 9 bases. The CDR3 is 17 amino acids. With V trimmed by 6 bases and J by 1 base, 10 bases remained unmatched. The germline V gene has CDR1 MDHEN and CDR2 SYDVKM. The CDR3 is CASRPGTGTGSNQPQHF. Incomplete CDR3 DNA: TGTGCCAGCAGGCCCGGGACGGGGACAGGGAGCAATCAGCCC.

The table lists this clone with many counts. Read coverage stops 3 residues before the CDR3 terminus; the germline J gene supplies the remainder. The chain links TRBV20-1 to TRBJ1-5; TRBD1 is a possible D gene (5 bases). From germline, CDR1 is DFQATT and CDR2 SNEGSKA (reference sequence). Trimming stripped 7 bases from V and 0 bases from J, with 13 bases between. The CDR3 is 14 residues long. The CDR3: CSGARGDSNQPQHF. Incomplete CDR3 DNA: TGCAGTGGGGCCCGAGGGGATAGCAATCAGCCC.

In its sample, this clone was seen many times. The read comes to an end 3 residues before the CDR3 does, leaving the germline J gene to fill in the end. The chain is built from TRBV2 and TRBJ1-6, with D possibly being TRBD1 (6 bases). V shed 5 bases and J shed 3 bases, with 14 bases lying between them. This CDR3 region has 16 residues. The germline gives CDR1 SNHLY, CDR2 FYNNEI. The chain's CDR3 is CASSPLGAIYNSPLHF. The covered CDR3 bases are TGTGCCAGCAGTCCGCTGGGGGCTATCTATAATTCACCC.

Only a few counts were recorded for this clone. Sequence at one end of the junction differs from germline and may be a read error. Read data end 3 residues before the CDR3 end; the end is taken from the germline J gene. The chain is built from TRBV19 and TRBJ1-2; D perhaps matches TRBD1 (6 bases). Germline V gene sequence: CDR1 LNHDA, CDR2 SQIVND (reference sequence). The CDR3 is made up of 14 amino acids. CDR3 loop: CPLGGRLAYNDYTF. Partial CDR3 DNA: TGCCCCCTGGGGGGGCGCCTAGCCTACAATGAC. Complete variable domain (other parts from reference TRBV19 and TRBJ1-2): DGGITQSPKYLFRKEGQNVTLSCEQNLNHDAMYWYRQDPGQGLRLIYYSQIVNDFQKGDIAEGYSVSREKKESFPLTVTSAQKNPTAFYLCPLGGRLAYNDYTFGSGTRLTVV.

At least ten counts were recorded for this clone. The CDR3 extends 3 residues past the end of the read, so its final part is completed from the germline J gene. The chain employs TRBV6-1 and TRBJ1-4, with TRBD1 as a possible D gene (6 bases). V was shortened by 1 base and J by 8 bases, with 11 bases between the two germline ends. CDR1 is MNHNS, CDR2 SASEGT, per germline. This CDR3 comprises 14 residues. The CDR3 is CASSEDRAWEKLFF. CDR3 DNA, as far as it was read: TGTGCCAGCAGTGAAGACAGGGCTTGGGAAAAA.

In its sample, this clone was seen many times. The CDR3 is cut off 3 residues early in the read; its end comes from the germline J gene. The chain recombines TRBV7-9 with TRBJ2-3, with D unresolved. The CDR3 runs to 12 residues. Deletions cut 6 bases from V and 3 bases from J, with 7 bases between. Per germline, CDR1 SEHNR and CDR2 FQNEAQ (reference sequence). The CDR3 spells CASSSVTDTQYF. CDR3 DNA, as far as it was read: TGTGCCAGCAGTTCAGTAACAGATACG.

Remarks on this clone: The read is 3 residues too short to cover the CDR3 end, so that end is filled in from the germline J gene. This chain joins TRBV20-1 and TRBJ1-1; unclear D gene. The CDR3 contains 11 residues. The germline V gene has CDR1 DFQATT and CDR2 SNEGSKA (reference sequence). Partial CDR3 DNA: TGCAGTGCCCCTGGACTAGCGGGA. It translates to CSAPGLAG. The entire CDR3 reads CSAPGLAGAFF.

A remark on this clone: The read stops 3 residues short of the end of the CDR3; the missing end is completed from the germline J gene. The chain combines TRBV2 with TRBJ2-1; possible D gene TRBD1, 6 bases. In germline, CDR1 is SNHLY, CDR2 FYNNEI. Trimming removed 4 bases at V and 7 bases at J, with 14 bases between. The CDR3 has 14 amino acids. This CDR3 reads CASSGEQGSNEQFF. The CDR3 bases that were read are TGTGCCAGCAGTGGGGAACAGGGTTCAAATGAG.

This clone showed up many times. The CDR3 end is not reached by the read, which stops 3 residues before it; the germline J gene fills it in. This chain links TRBV9 with TRBJ2-7, with 7 bases aligning to TRBD1. This CDR3 has 15 amino acids. Looked up from germline, CDR1 is SGDLS and CDR2 is YYNGEE. J gave up 3 bases and V 3 bases, and 9 bases lay outside the gene matches. CDR3: CASSAQTGTLYEQYF. CDR3 bases read: TGTGCCAGCAGCGCCCAGACAGGGACCCTCTACGAG.

Concerning this clone itself: The read finishes 3 residues shy of the CDR3 end, and the germline J gene is used to complete it. This chain links TRBV7-3 with TRBJ1-5; 8 bases line up with TRBD1. V shed 6 bases, J shed 6 bases, and the junction held 7 bases outside the gene matches. This CDR3 is built from 14 residues. Germline-derived CDR1 and CDR2 are SGHTA and FQGTGA. The DNA read from the CDR3 is TGTGCCAGCAGTTTGCCAGGGGGCCCTCAGCCC. This gives the protein CASSLPGGPQP. The whole CDR3 protein reads CASSLPGGPQPQHF.

This clone was found many times. Read coverage stops 3 residues before the CDR3 terminus; the germline J gene supplies the remainder. The chain is built from TRBV7-8 and TRBJ2-7, with 7 bases that match TRBD1. CDR3 size: 15 residues. Germline V gene sequence: CDR1 SGHVS, CDR2 FQNEAQ. V shed 5 bases, J shed 0 bases, and the junction held 7 bases outside the gene matches. Incomplete CDR3 DNA: TGTGCCAGCAGCCAGGACAGGAACCCCTCCTACGAG. Translation: CASSQDRNPSYE. The whole CDR3 is CASSQDRNPSYEQYF. Full variable domain (missing parts from reference TRBV7-8 and TRBJ2-7): GAGVSQSPRYKVAKRGQDVALRCDPISGHVSLFWYQQALGQGPEFLTYFQNEAQLDKSGLPSDRFFAERPEGSVSTLKIQRTQQEDSAVYLCASSQDRNPSYEQYFGPGTRLTVT.